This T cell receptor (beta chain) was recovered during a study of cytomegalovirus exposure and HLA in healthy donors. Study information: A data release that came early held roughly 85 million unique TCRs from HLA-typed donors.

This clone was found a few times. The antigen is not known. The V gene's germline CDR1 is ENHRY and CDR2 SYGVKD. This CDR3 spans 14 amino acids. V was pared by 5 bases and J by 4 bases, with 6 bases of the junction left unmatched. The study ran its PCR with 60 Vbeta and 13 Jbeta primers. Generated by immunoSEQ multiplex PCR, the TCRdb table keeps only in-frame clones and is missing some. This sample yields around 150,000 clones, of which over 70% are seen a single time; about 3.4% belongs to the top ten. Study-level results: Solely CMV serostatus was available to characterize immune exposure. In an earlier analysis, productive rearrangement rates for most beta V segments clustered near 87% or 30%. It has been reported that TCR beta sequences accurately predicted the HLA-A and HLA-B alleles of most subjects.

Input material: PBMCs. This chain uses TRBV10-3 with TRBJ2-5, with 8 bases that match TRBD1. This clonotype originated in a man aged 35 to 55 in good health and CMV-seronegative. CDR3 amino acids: CAISSRGPGETQYF. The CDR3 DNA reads TGTGCCATCAGTAGCAGGGGGCCTGGAGAGACCCAGTACTTC.